This TCR beta chain was obtained from a study of memory CD4+ T cells and cytomegalovirus serostatus. Clones were read by immunoSEQ multiplex PCR, and TCRdb kept only the in-frame ones, dropping some. The sample includes tens of thousands of clones, approximately 86% of them seen just once. Germline V lookup: CDR1 SQVTM, CDR2 ANQGSEA. V lost 3 bases, J lost 3 bases, and 9 bases lay in between. The CDR3 consists of 13 residues. Study findings and constraints: About 40% of the roughly 160 known CMV-associated TCRbeta sequences appeared in CD4+ memory.

Points on this clone: Its antigen is currently unknown.

The sort gate was single viable CD3+CD4+CD8-CD45RO+ cells for memory CD4+ T cells. Sample: memory CD4+ T cells from blood. This sequence joins TRBV29-1 and TRBJ1-5; tentatively, D is TRBD1 (5 bases). The sequence came from an adult in good health and CMV-seronegative. Some clones in this sample may be carry-over from other donors' samples. CDR3 in DNA: TGCAGCGTTGATCAGGGACCCAATCAGCCCCAGCATTTT. Residues: CSVDQGPNQPQHF.